One and the same sample provided the 5 T cell receptor beta chains below, sequenced in a study of OX40 agonist ivuxolimab in advanced cancers. Profiling relied on immunoSEQ multiplex PCR, and the TCRdb table lists in-frame clones only, not all of them. The table shows tens of thousands of clones, with 84% occurring only once. The sequences come from CD4+ or CD8+ T cells sorted from blood, collected in a trial of the OX40 agonist ivuxolimab. These receptors were collected from an adult with an advanced solid tumor such as melanoma, head and neck, liver or kidney cancer.

The CDR3: CASTIAGAQETQYF. The CDR3 nucleotides are TGCGCCAGCACTATAGCGGGGGCACAAGAGACCCAGTACTTC. The chain employs TRBV5-1 and TRBJ2-5; 9 nucleotides agree with TRBD2. The CDR3 extends over 14 amino acids. Germline V gives CDR1 SGHRS, CDR2 YFSETQ. Trimming at V came to 6 bases and at J to 2 bases, leaving 5 bases not matched to a gene. The whole variable domain, filled in from reference TRBV5-1 and TRBJ2-5, reads KAGVTQTPRYLIKTRGQQVTLSCSPISGHRSVSWYQQTPGQGLQFLFEYFSETQRNKGNFPGRFSGRQFSNSRSEMNVSTLELGDSALYLCASTIAGAQETQYFGPGTRLLVL.

This chain joins TRBV30 and TRBJ1-2; D call uncertain. CDR1 and CDR2 (germline): GTSNPN, SVGIG (reference sequence). Trimming removed 7 bases from V and 5 bases from J, with 26 bases in between. The CDR3 is 16 amino acids. The CDR3 sequence: CASTLGGLRVDYGYTF. The CDR3 DNA reads as TGTGCCTCCACCTTGGGTGGGTTGAGGGTAGATTATGGCTACACCTTC.

V and J are TRBV19 and TRBJ2-5, with a possible D match to TRBD1 (5 bases). The CDR3 consists of 14 residues. The ends were cut back, 6 bases at V and 2 bases at J, with 13 bases in the middle. CDR1 and CDR2 (germline): LNHDA, SQIVND (reference sequence). The CDR3 bases are TGTGCCAGTAGCCAACAGGCGTTACAAGAGACCCAGTACTTC. Residues: CASSQQALQETQYF.

This clone was detected a few times. V usage is TRBV2 and J usage is TRBJ2-7; no definite D call. The CDR3 has 13 amino acids. CDR1 is SNHLY and CDR2 is FYNNEI in the germline V gene. The V gene lost 0 bases and the J gene lost 7 bases, with 10 bases spanning the gap. The CDR3 nucleotides read TGTGCCAGCAGTGAAGCGGAAAGGGTTGAGCAGTACTTC. Protein: CASSEAERVEQYF.

A single count supports this clone. The chain joins TRBV11-3 to TRBJ1-1; D is unclear. This CDR3 comprises 13 residues. With 5 bases removed from V and 5 bases from J, the gap between germline ends came to 12 bases. Germline CDR1 is SGHNT and CDR2 is YENEEA. In DNA, the CDR3 is TGTGCCAGCAGCAAACGAGCCGGGACTGAAGCTTTCTTT. Translated: CASSKRAGTEAFF. Full variable domain (rest looked up from reference TRBV11-3 and TRBJ1-1): EAGVVQSPRYKIIEKKQPVAFWCNPISGHNTLYWYLQNLGQGPELLIRYENEEAVDDSQLPKDRFSAERLKGVDSTLKIQPAELGDSAVYLCASSKRAGTEAFFGQGTRLTVV.